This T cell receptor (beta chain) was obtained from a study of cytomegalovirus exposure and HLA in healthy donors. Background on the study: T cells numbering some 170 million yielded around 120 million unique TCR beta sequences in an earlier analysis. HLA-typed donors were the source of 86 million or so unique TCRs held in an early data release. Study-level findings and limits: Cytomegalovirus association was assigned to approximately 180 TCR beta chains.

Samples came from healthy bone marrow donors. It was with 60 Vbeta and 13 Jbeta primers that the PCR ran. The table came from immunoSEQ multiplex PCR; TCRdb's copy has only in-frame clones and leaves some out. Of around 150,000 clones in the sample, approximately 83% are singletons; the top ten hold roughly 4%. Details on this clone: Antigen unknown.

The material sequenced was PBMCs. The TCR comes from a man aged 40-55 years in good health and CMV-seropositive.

Here the CDR3 reads CASSSGGRLYNEQFF. The DNA for the CDR3 is TGTGCCAGCAGCTCCGGGGGGCGGCTGTACAATGAGCAGTTCTTC. The chain is built from TRBV5-6 and TRBJ2-1, with D possibly being TRBD2 (7 bases). The ends were cut back, 3 bases at V and 4 bases at J, with 14 bases in the middle. The CDR3 extends over 15 amino acids. CDR1 is SGHDT, CDR2 YYEEEE, per germline.